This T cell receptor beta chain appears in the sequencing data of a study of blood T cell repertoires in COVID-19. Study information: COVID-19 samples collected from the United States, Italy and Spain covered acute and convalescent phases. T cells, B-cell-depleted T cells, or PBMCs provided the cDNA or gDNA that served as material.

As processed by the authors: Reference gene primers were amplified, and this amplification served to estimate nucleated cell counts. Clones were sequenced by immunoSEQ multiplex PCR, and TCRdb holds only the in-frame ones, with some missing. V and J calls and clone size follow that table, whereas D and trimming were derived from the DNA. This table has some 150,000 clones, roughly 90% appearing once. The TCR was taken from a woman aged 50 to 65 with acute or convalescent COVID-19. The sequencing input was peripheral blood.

This CDR3 is CAWSKDRGSNQPQHF. The CDR3 DNA is TGTGCCTGGAGTAAGGACAGGGGTAGCAATCAGCCCCAGCATTTT. The chain links TRBV30 to TRBJ1-5, with 9 bases aligning to TRBD1. Germline values: CDR1 GTSNPN, CDR2 SVGIG (reference sequence). Trimming removed 2 bases from V and 0 bases from J; junction bases left unmatched: 2. The CDR3 is made up of 15 amino acids.